There are many counts of the clone carrying this TCR beta chain. Its antigen is not known. The authors made TCR beta cDNA from about 500 ng total RNA with a constant-region primer. Three nested multiplex PCR rounds of slightly modified ARM-PCR generated TCR beta libraries. TRBV1-TRBV30 forward primers paired with a C-beta reverse primer drove the first two PCR rounds, around 10 cycles each. Each CDR3 protein gets one entry after TCRdb re-called the multiplex PCR reads with MiXCR. Among some 100,000 distinct CDR3 sequences listed, around 71% were seen once. CDR1 is MNHNS and CDR2 is SASEGT in the germline V gene. V was pared by 2 bases and J by 3 bases, with 10 bases between. This CDR3 contains 14 residues. This specimen belongs to a study of tumor-infiltrating lymphocytes in primary liver carcinoma. General observations from the study: When set against blood, tumors had a significantly higher top-250-clone fraction (p = 0.039).

Each 20-30 mg portion of unsorted bulk tissue served as the source for co-extraction of RNA and DNA. The chain joins TRBV6-1 to TRBJ1-1, with a possible D match to TRBD1 (5 bases). Sequencing was done on a sample of liver tumor tissue from sampling region 2. Subset given: tumor region T2, inferior pole. The receptor's source is a woman aged 60-70 years with primary liver carcinoma and hepatitis B virus infection. CDR3 coding DNA: TGTGCCAGCAGTGAATTGGGGCAGTACACTGAAGCTTTCTTT. Its protein is CASSELGQYTEAFF.